These 10 T cell receptor beta chains share one sample of origin, sequenced in a study of blood T cell repertoires in COVID-19. The data were produced by immunoSEQ multiplex PCR, yet TCRdb's version contains in-frame clones alone and is incomplete. This sample has 150,000 to 200,000 clones, with approximately 88% found just once. Sequencing was done on a sample of peripheral blood. All receptors derive from a woman aged 80 or over with active or convalescent COVID-19.

The chain uses TRBV7-8 and TRBJ1-1, with unresolved D. The CDR3 runs to 13 residues. The V and J ends lost 2 bases and 6 bases respectively, with 10 bases between them. The germline CDR1 and CDR2 sequences are SGHVS and FQNEAQ. The CDR3 protein is CASSLNRGAEAFF. CDR3 bases: TGTGCCAGCAGCTTAAATCGGGGAGCTGAAGCTTTCTTT.

CDR3 residues: CASSPLGQGPNQPQHF. The CDR3 bases are TGTGCCAGCAGTCCCCTCGGACAGGGGCCTAATCAGCCCCAGCATTTT. The J gene is TRBJ1-5, the V gene TRBV6-2 or TRBV6-3; 9 nucleotides agree with TRBD1. The CDR3 loop spans 16 amino acids. CDR1 is MNHEY and CDR2 is SVGEGT in the germline V gene. Trimming at V came to 5 bases and at J to 4 bases, leaving 9 bases not matched to a gene.

V and J are TRBV19 and TRBJ1-5, with no clear D. CDR3 length: 15 residues. Germline CDR1 is LNHDA and CDR2 is SQIVND (reference sequence). With 4 bases removed from V and 0 bases from J, the gap between germline ends came to 10 bases. In DNA form, the CDR3 reads TGTGCCAGTAGTAAAACGGACTATAGCAATCAGCCCCAGCATTTT. As protein: CASSKTDYSNQPQHF.

V and J are TRBV19 and TRBJ1-2; tentative D call: TRBD1 (5 bases). The germline gives CDR1 LNHDA, CDR2 SQIVND (reference sequence). Trimming pared 3 bases from V and 6 bases from J, leaving 11 bases between. There are 13 residues in the CDR3. CDR3 sequence: CASSIPGGNGYTF. The CDR3 coding sequence is TGTGCCAGTAGTATTCCGGGGGGAAATGGCTACACCTTC. Together with reference TRBV19 and TRBJ1-2, the CDR3 gives the full variable domain: DGGITQSPKYLFRKEGQNVTLSCEQNLNHDAMYWYRQDPGQGLRLIYYSQIVNDFQKGDIAEGYSVSREKKESFPLTVTSAQKNPTAFYLCASSIPGGNGYTFGSGTRLTVV.

The V gene is TRBV27, the J gene TRBJ2-1; weak D call: TRBD1 (6 bases). Germline V lookup: CDR1 MNHEY, CDR2 SMNVEV (reference sequence). The CDR3 is 13 amino acids. The ends were cut back, 5 bases at V and 9 bases at J, with 14 bases in the middle. The chain's CDR3 is CASSGFEGGEQFF. The CDR3 coding sequence is TGTGCCAGCAGTGGATTTGAAGGGGGTGAGCAGTTCTTC.

The rearrangement joins TRBV27 to TRBJ1-5; 8 bases match TRBD1. Germline V lookup: CDR1 MNHEY, CDR2 SMNVEV (reference sequence). CDR3 length equals 17 residues. The J segment lost 2 bases and the V segment lost 5 bases, leaving 11 bases of the junction unmatched. The CDR3 spells CASSPTPDRAGNQPQHF. The CDR3 region has the DNA TGTGCCAGCAGTCCGACCCCGGACAGGGCGGGCAATCAGCCCCAGCATTTT.

The chain recombines TRBV10-3 with TRBJ2-2; 10 nucleotides match TRBD2. Trimming cost V 6 bases and J 4 bases; bases outside gene matches: 5. The CDR3 is made up of 15 amino acids. The germline CDR1 and CDR2 sequences are ENHRY and SYGVKD. The CDR3 spells CAISPSGGLTGELFF. CDR3 bases: TGTGCCATCAGCCCTAGCGGGGGACTCACCGGGGAGCTGTTTTTT.

This clone turned up a few times. The gene calls are TRBV7-6 and TRBJ2-2; D might be TRBD1 (6 bases). The CDR3 runs to 15 residues. In germline, CDR1 is SGHVS, CDR2 FNYEAQ. The V and J ends lost 5 bases and 6 bases respectively, with 16 bases between them. CDR3 region: CASSLIQGTAGELFF. For the CDR3, the DNA is TGTGCCAGCAGCCTGATACAGGGAACAGCCGGGGAGCTGTTTTTT.

This clone occurred once. The chain links TRBV24-1 to TRBJ2-7, with D tentatively TRBD1 (6 bases). Per germline, CDR1 KGHDR and CDR2 SFDVKD. The CDR3 has 13 amino acids. Trimming pared 4 bases from V and 2 bases from J, leaving 8 bases between. CDR3 in amino acids: CATSDAGAYEQYF. CDR3 in DNA: TGTGCCACCAGTGACGCAGGGGCCTACGAGCAGTACTTC.

The rearrangement joins TRBV19 to TRBJ1-1, with a possible D match to TRBD1 (5 bases). V was shortened by 10 bases and J by 1 base, with 13 bases between the two germline ends. The length of the CDR3 is 13 residues. Germline V lookup: CDR1 LNHDA, CDR2 SQIVND (reference sequence). The CDR3 nucleotides read TGTGCCACAAATGGCCAGGGGAACACTGAAGCTTTCTTT. Its translation: CATNGQGNTEAFF.